Shown below are 9 T cell receptor beta chains from a single sample sequenced in a study of identical twins. TCRdb re-derived calls from the 5' RACE reads in MiXCR, one entry per CDR3 protein. Of approximately 690,000 distinct CDR3 sequences listed, around 6% are singletons. Source material: naive T cells sorted from blood. These receptors all come from a man in his late teens or twenties in good health.

The chain couples TRBV5-1 to TRBJ2-7; D possibly uses TRBD1 or TRBD2 (5 bases each). V lost 3 bases, J lost 0 bases, and 13 bases lay in between. CDR3 length equals 15 residues. Germline loops: CDR1 SGHRS, CDR2 YFSETQ. This CDR3 reads CASSWDPGSSYEQYF. The CDR3 bases are TGCGCCAGCAGCTGGGACCCGGGCAGCTCCTACGAGCAGTACTTC.

This clonotype turned up a few times. The rearrangement links TRBV7-7 to TRBJ2-2, with D perhaps matching TRBD1 (5 bases). The CDR3 runs to 15 residues. Per the germline V gene, CDR1 is SSHAT and CDR2 is FNYEAQ (reference sequence). The V end lost 2 bases, the J end lost 4 bases, and 11 bases lay between the germline ends. The CDR3 DNA follows: TGTGCCAGCAGCTTACGAGCAGGGTTCACCGGGGAGCTGTTTTTT. Translating it yields CASSLRAGFTGELFF.

The V and J genes are TRBV5-1 and TRBJ2-6; 10 bases match TRBD1. The J segment lost 2 bases and the V segment lost 4 bases, leaving 6 bases of the junction unmatched. The CDR3 is made up of 17 amino acids. Germline loops: CDR1 SGHRS, CDR2 YFSETQ. CDR3 coding DNA: TGCGCCAGCAGCAGGACGGGACAGGGGACTGGGGCCAACGTCCTGACTTTC. It translates to CASSRTGQGTGANVLTF.

This clonotype was seen more than once but under ten times. The chain carries TRBV5-6 and TRBJ2-7, with D hard to call. Germline V gene data show CDR1 as SGHDT and CDR2 as YYEEEE. V was shortened by 1 base and J by 4 bases, with 9 bases between the two germline ends. The CDR3 sequence is 13 residues long. The CDR3 region is CASSLTVGYEQYF. DNA of the CDR3: TGTGCCAGCAGCTTGACAGTAGGGTACGAGCAGTACTTC.

This clonotype was observed many times. The J gene is TRBJ2-7, the V gene TRBV10-3, with a possible D match to TRBD2 (6 bases). Germline CDR1 is ENHRY and CDR2 is SYGVKD. This CDR3 is 15 amino acids long. V shed 6 bases and J shed 2 bases, with 17 bases lying between them. CDR3 sequence: CAISERGTPTYEQYF. The CDR3 DNA reads TGTGCCATCAGCGAACGCGGGACTCCGACCTACGAGCAGTACTTC.

This clonotype came up once. The rearrangement joins TRBV4-3 to TRBJ2-7; no clear D. The CDR3 contains 13 residues. Trimming removed 2 bases from V and 4 bases from J, with 9 bases in between. Germline CDR1 is LGHNA and CDR2 is YSLEER. CDR3 protein: CASSQSLLYEQYF. The CDR3, as DNA: TGCGCCAGCAGCCAAAGTCTATTATACGAGCAGTACTTC.

The chain combines TRBV7-9 with TRBJ2-1; 8 positions agree with TRBD2. The length of the CDR3 is 15 residues. V shed 5 bases and J 8 bases; nucleotides not matched to a gene: 11. Germline values: CDR1 SEHNR, CDR2 FQNEAQ (reference sequence). The CDR3 sequence is CASSTGTRGEYEQFF. In DNA form, the CDR3 reads TGTGCCAGCAGCACAGGGACTAGGGGGGAGTATGAGCAGTTCTTC.

This clonotype was counted a few times. The rearrangement uses TRBV19 and TRBJ2-1; 9 positions agree with TRBD1. Germline V gene data show CDR1 as LNHDA and CDR2 as SQIVND (reference sequence). V lost 3 bases, J lost 3 bases, and 3 bases stayed unmatched. CDR3 length: 15 amino acids. The CDR3 DNA follows: TGTGCCAGTAGTATTGTGGGACAGGGCTACAATGAGCAGTTCTTC. Translating gives CASSIVGQGYNEQFF.

This clonotype was recorded at least ten times. This chain links TRBV3-1 with TRBJ2-7; TRBD2 matches 13 bases. This CDR3 has 15 amino acids. The V segment lost 4 bases and the J segment 6 bases; nucleotides outside the gene matches: 6. Germline-derived CDR1 and CDR2 are LGHDT and YNNKEL (reference sequence). CDR3 DNA: TGTGCCAGCAGCCTCTCGGGACTAGCGGGATCCGAGCAGTACTTC. Translating gives CASSLSGLAGSEQYF.